These T cell receptor beta chains were read from a single sample in a study of molecular identifiers for immune sequencing clone quantification. TCRdb independently ran MiXCR on the PCR reads; one entry per CDR3 protein. This repertoire shows 460,000 or so distinct CDR3 sequences, about a fifth found once; its top ten account for approximately 0.84%. Sequencing was carried out using naive CD8+ T cells from blood, with Jurkat cell RNA spiked in. The receptors shown here come from a human donor in good health. Some libraries in this study had Jurkat cell RNA spiked in. CDR3s include the opening cysteine and the closing phenylalanine or tryptophan. Each record gives: J gene, V gene, CDR3 protein.

>TRBJ2-3|TRBV2
CASSGADTQYF
>TRBJ1-1|TRBV5-6
CASSFFSGPEAFF
>TRBJ1-5|TRBV6-6
CASSHSPMDTSNQPQHF
>TRBJ2-3|TRBV30
CAWSVALADTQYF
>TRBJ2-3|TRBV5-4
CASAFVGTDTDTQYF
>TRBJ1-5|TRBV2
CASSENRGGNQPQHF
>TRBJ2-1|TRBV2
CASTPGVAGASGNEQFF
>TRBJ2-7|TRBV4-3
CASSQDLSPPPYEQYF
>TRBJ2-1|TRBV9
CASSVGTSPYNEQFF
>TRBJ1-1|TRBV13
CASSLYGYTEAFF
>TRBJ2-3|TRBV20-1
CGARDLAGGDTQYF
>TRBJ2-7|TRBV7-9
CASSSPSGSSEQYF
>TRBJ2-1|TRBV27
CASSPTGGPYNEQFF
>TRBJ1-5|TRBV6-5
CASSPTGGFGQPQHF
>TRBJ2-7|TRBV2
CATGGPTDEQYF
>TRBJ2-7|TRBV7-9
CASSLGAVLYEQYF
>TRBJ2-7|TRBV27
CASSSSGQSYEQYF
>TRBJ2-7|TRBV11-2
CASSPPWGASYEQYF
>TRBJ2-2|TRBV27
CASSFSPRANTGEPFF
>TRBJ1-2|TRBV3-1
CASSQDPSPGAYGYTF
>TRBJ2-5|TRBV3-1
CASSQDFEEETQYF
>TRBJ2-3|TRBV27
CASSPVDRVDTQYF
>TRBJ2-3|TRBV14
CASSQVAGSTDTQYF
>TRBJ2-1|TRBV7-9
CASSTGPGLEQFF
>TRBJ1-2|TRBV27
CASSPITGDYGYTF
>TRBJ2-5|TRBV4-1
CASSQMDSQETQYF
>TRBJ2-7|TRBV4-1
CASSHGGGVDEQYF
>TRBJ2-7|TRBV5-4
CASSWGDRTSYEQYF
>TRBJ2-3|TRBV6-2/TRBV6-3
CASSYSAGDPTDTQYF
>TRBJ1-5|TRBV30
CAWSTGGFGQPQHF
>TRBJ1-2|TRBV19
CASRMEDYGYTF
>TRBJ2-5|TRBV4-3
CASSPNYSGLQETQYF
>TRBJ2-7|TRBV7-3
CASSQGLAGVNEQYF
>TRBJ1-6|TRBV30
CAWTKTQGEYNSPLHF
>TRBJ1-4|TRBV5-8
CASSPMRKLFF
>TRBJ2-7|TRBV6-1
CASIQASSYEQYF
>TRBJ2-2|TRBV25-1
CATLGQSYTGELFF
>TRBJ1-1|TRBV6-5
CASSYSSGIEAFF
>TRBJ2-3|TRBV2
CASPLSVTDTQYF
>TRBJ2-7|TRBV29-1
CSAGDGSSYEQYF
>TRBJ2-7|TRBV7-9
CASSFEGGGEQYF
>TRBJ2-3|TRBV27
CASSFRREPSTDTRYF
>TRBJ2-5|TRBV15
CATSRGRPPETQYF
>TRBJ2-6|TRBV19
CASSTPGPNVLTF
>TRBJ2-3|TRBV11-2
CASSQFRVGPTDTQYF
>TRBJ2-7|TRBV4-3
CAGSQDGSAYEQYF
>TRBJ1-2|TRBV27
CASSFLAVQGPNGYTF
>TRBJ2-3|TRBV28
CASSSSGTSGPRTDTQYF
>TRBJ2-4|TRBV12-3/TRBV12-4
CASSTGAAKNIQYF
>TRBJ1-1|TRBV30
CAWRPFGGTEAFF
>TRBJ2-5|TRBV6-6
CASSSPRLAGGPLETQYF
>TRBJ2-7|TRBV3-1
CASSQGMGYEQYF
>TRBJ2-7|TRBV18
CASRTPGGSYEQYF
>TRBJ1-1|TRBV10-3
CATRTGGTEAFF
>TRBJ2-1|TRBV7-2
CASSPWDAFSNEQFF
>TRBJ1-2|TRBV29-1
CSVVHNYGYTF
>TRBJ2-1|TRBV6-5
CASSRTGDDEQFF
>TRBJ1-4|TRBV19
CANSVSGSTNEKLFF
>TRBJ2-3|TRBV6-2/TRBV6-3
CASRPDGSTDTQYF
>TRBJ2-3|TRBV25-1
CASSWQGETDTQYF